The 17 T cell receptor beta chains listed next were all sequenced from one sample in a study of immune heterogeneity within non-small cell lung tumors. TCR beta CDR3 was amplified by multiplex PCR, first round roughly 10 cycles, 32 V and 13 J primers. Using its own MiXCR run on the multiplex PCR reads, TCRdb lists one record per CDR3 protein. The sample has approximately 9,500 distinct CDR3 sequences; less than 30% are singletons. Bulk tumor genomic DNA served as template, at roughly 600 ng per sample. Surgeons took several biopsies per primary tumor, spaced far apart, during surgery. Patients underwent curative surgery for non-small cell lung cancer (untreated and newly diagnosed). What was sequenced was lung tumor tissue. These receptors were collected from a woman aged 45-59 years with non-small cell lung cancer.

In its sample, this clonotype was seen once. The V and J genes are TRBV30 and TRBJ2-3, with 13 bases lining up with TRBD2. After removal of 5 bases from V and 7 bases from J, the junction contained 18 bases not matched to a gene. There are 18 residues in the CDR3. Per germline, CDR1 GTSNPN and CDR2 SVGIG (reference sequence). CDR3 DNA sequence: TGTGCCTGGGCTGATAAGGGACTAGCGGGACCGACAGTGTATACGCAGTATTTT. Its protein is CAWADKGLAGPTVYTQYF.

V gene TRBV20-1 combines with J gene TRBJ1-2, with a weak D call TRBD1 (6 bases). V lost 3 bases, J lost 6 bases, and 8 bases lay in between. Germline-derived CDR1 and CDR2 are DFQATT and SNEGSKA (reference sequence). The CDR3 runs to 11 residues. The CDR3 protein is CSARAGDGYTF. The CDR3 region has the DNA TGCAGTGCTAGGGCAGGGGATGGCTACACCTTC.

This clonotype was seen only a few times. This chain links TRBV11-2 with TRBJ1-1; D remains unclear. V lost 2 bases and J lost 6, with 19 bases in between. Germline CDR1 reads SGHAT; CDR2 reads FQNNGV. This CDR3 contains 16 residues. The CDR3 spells CASSLSSLAVRPEAFF. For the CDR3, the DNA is TGTGCCAGCAGCTTAAGCTCTCTCGCCGTACGACCTGAAGCTTTCTTT.

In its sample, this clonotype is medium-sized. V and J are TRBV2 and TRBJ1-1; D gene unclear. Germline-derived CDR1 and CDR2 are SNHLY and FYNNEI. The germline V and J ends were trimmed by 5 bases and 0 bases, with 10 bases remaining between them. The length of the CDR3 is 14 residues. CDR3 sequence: CASSPDGLNTEAFF. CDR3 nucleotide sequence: TGTGCCAGCAGTCCGGACGGCTTGAACACTGAAGCTTTCTTT. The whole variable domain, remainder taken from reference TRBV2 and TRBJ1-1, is EPEVTQTPSHQVTQMGQEVILRCVPISNHLYFYWYRQILGQKVEFLVSFYNNEISEKSEIFDDQFSVERPDGSNFTLKIRSTKLEDSAMYFCASSPDGLNTEAFFGQGTRLTVV.

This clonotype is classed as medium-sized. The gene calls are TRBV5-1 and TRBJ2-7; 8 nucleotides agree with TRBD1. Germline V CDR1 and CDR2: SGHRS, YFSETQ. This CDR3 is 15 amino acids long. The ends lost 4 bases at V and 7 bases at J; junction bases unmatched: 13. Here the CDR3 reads CASSSLQTGVREQYF. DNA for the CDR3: TGCGCCAGCAGCAGCTTACAGACAGGGGTGCGGGAGCAGTACTTC.

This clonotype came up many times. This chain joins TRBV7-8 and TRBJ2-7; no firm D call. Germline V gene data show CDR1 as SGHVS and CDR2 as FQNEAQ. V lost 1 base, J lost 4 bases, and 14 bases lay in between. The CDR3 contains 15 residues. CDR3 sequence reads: CASSLVTVYGYEQYF. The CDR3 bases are TGTGCCAGCAGCTTAGTCACGGTATATGGGTACGAGCAGTACTTC.

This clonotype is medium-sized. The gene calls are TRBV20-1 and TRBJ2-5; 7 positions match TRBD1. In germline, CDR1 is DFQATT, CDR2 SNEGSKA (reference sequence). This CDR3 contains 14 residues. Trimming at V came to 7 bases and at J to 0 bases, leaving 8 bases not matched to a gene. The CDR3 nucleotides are TGCAGTGGTTCGCCGGGACAGTACCAAGAGACCCAGTACTTC. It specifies CSGSPGQYQETQYF.

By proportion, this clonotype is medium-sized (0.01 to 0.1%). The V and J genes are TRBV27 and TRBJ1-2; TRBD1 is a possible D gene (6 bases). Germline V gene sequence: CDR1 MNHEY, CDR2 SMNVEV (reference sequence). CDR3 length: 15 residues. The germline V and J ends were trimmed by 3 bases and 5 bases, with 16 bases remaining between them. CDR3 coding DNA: TGTGCCAGCAGTTTTCTTAACCAGGGGTTATATGGCTACACCTTC. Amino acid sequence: CASSFLNQGLYGYTF.

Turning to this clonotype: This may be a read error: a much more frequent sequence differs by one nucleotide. CDR3 bases: TGTGCCGGCAGCCGGACAGACGACAATGAGCAGTTCTTC. The encoded protein is CAGSRTDDNEQFF. The chain employs TRBV11-3 and TRBJ2-1; tentatively, D is TRBD1 (6 bases). From germline, CDR1 is SGHNT and CDR2 YENEEA. CDR3 length: 13 residues. Variable domain in full (rest from reference TRBV11-3 and TRBJ2-1): EAGVVQSPRYKIIEKKQPVAFWCNPISGHNTLYWYLQNLGQGPELLIRYENEEAVDDSQLPKDRFSAERLKGVDSTLKIQPAELGDSAVYLCAGSRTDDNEQFFGPGTRLTVL.

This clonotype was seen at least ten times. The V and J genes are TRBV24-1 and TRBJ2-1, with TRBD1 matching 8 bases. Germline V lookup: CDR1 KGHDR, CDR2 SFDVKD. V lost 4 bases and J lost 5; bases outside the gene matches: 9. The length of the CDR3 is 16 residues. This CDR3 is CATSDLLATGDNEQFF. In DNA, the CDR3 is TGTGCCACCAGTGACCTTCTTGCGACAGGGGACAATGAGCAGTTCTTC.

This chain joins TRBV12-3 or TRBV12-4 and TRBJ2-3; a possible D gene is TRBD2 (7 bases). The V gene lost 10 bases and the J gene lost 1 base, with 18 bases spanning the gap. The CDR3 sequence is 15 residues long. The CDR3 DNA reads TGTGCCAACAGGGTGCGGGGGTTGGGCACAGATACGCAGTATTTT. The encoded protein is CANRVRGLGTDTQYF.

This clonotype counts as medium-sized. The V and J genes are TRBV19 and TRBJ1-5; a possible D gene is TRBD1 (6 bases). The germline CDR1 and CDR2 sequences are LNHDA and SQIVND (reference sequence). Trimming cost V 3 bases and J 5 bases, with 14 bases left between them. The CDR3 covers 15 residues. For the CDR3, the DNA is TGTGCCAGTAGTATCGGGACACACCTGTATCAGCCCCAGCATTTT. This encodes CASSIGTHLYQPQHF. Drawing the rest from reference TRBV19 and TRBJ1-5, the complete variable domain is DGGITQSPKYLFRKEGQNVTLSCEQNLNHDAMYWYRQDPGQGLRLIYYSQIVNDFQKGDIAEGYSVSREKKESFPLTVTSAQKNPTAFYLCASSIGTHLYQPQHFGDGTRLSIL.

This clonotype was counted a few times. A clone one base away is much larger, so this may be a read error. The CDR3 nucleotides read TGTGCCAGCAGTGTAGGACCCTCTCGGGCCAACGTCCTGACTTTC. Translation: CASSVGPSRANVLTF. The J gene is TRBJ2-6, the V gene TRBV2, with no clear D. This CDR3 spans 15 amino acids. Germline lookup yields CDR1 SNHLY and CDR2 FYNNEI. The entire variable domain, with the rest obtained from reference TRBV2 and TRBJ2-6, is as follows: EPEVTQTPSHQVTQMGQEVILRCVPISNHLYFYWYRQILGQKVEFLVSFYNNEISEKSEIFDDQFSVERPDGSNFTLKIRSTKLEDSAMYFCASSVGPSRANVLTFGAGSRLTVL.

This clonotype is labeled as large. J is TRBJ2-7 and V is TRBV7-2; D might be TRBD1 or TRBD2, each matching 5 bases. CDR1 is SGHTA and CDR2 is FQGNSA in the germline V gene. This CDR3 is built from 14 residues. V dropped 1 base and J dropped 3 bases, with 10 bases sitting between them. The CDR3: CASSLEGPLYEQYF. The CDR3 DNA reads TGTGCCAGCAGCTTAGAGGGACCCCTCTACGAGCAGTACTTC. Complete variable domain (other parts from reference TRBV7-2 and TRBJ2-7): GAGVSQSPSNKVTEKGKDVELRCDPISGHTALYWYRQSLGQGLEFLIYFQGNSAPDKSGLPSDRFSAERTGGSVSTLTIQRTQQEDSAVYLCASSLEGPLYEQYFGPGTRLTVT.

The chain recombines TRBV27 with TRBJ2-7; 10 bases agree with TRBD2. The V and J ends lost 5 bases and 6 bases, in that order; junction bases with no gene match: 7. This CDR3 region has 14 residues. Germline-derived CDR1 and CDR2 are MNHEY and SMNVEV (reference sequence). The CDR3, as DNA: TGTGCCAGCAGTACGACTAGCGGGTCTTCCGAGCAGTACTTC. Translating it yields CASSTTSGSSEQYF.

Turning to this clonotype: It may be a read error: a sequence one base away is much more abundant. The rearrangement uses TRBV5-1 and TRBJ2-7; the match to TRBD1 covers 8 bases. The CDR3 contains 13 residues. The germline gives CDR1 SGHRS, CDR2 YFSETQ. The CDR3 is CASSSQGAGEHYF. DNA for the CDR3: TGCGCCAGCAGCTCCCAGGGGGCAGGTGAGCACTACTTC.

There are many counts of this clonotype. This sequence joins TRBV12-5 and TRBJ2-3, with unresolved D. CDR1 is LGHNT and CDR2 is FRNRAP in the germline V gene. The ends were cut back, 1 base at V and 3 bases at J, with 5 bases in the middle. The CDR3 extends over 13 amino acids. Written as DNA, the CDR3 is TGTGCTAGTGGTTTGGGCGTTACAGATACGCAGTATTTT. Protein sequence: CASGLGVTDTQYF.